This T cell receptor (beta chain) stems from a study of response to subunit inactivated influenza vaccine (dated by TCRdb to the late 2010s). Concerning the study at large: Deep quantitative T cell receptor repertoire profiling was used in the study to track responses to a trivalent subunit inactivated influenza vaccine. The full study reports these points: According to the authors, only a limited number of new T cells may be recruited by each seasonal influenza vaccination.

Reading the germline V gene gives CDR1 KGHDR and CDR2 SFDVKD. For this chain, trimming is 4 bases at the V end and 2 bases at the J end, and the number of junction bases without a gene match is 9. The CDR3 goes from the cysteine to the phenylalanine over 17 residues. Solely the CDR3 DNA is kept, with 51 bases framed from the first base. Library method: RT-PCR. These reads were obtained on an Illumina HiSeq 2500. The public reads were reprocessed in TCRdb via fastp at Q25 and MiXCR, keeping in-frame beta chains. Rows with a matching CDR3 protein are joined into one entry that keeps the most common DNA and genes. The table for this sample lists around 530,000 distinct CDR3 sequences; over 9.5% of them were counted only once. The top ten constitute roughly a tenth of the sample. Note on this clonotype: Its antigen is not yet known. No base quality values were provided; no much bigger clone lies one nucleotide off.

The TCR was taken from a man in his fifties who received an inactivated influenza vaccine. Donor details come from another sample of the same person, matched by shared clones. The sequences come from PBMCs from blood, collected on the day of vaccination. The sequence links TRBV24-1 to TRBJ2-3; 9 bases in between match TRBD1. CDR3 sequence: CATSDSLDRGATDTQYF. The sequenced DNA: TGTGCCACCAGTGACTCCCTTGACAGGGGGGCCACAGATACGCAGTATTTT.